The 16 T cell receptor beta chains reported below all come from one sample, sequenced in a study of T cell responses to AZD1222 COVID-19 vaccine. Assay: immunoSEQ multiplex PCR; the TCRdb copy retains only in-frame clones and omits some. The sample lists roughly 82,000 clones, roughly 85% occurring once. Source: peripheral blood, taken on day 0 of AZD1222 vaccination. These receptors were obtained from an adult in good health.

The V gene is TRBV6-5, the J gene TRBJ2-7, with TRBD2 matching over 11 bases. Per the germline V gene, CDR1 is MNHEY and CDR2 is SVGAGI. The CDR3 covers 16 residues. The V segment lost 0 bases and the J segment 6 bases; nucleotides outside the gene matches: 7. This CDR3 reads CASSYSGLAGGGEQYF. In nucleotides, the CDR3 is TGTGCCAGCAGTTACTCGGGGCTAGCGGGGGGAGGCGAGCAGTACTTC.

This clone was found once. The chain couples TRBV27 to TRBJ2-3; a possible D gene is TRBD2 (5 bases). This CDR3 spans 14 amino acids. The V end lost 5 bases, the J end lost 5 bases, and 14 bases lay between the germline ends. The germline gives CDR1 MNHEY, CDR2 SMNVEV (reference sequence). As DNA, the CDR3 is TGTGCCAGCAGTAGCTCGGCGGGTGGAGATACGCAGTATTTT. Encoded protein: CASSSSAGGDTQYF.

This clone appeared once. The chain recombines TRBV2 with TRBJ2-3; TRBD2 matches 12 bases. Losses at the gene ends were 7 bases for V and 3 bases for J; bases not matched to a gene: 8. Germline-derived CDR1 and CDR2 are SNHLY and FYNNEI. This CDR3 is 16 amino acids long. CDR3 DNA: TGTGCCAGCAAAGGGCCTAGCGGGGGGGCTACAGATACGCAGTATTTT. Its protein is CASKGPSGGATDTQYF.

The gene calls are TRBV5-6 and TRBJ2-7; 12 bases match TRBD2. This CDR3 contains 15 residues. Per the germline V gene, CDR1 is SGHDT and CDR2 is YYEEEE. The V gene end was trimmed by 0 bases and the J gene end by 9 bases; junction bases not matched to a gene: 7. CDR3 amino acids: CASSLELAGGARQYF. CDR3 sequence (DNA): TGTGCCAGCAGCTTGGAACTAGCGGGGGGCGCGAGGCAGTACTTC.

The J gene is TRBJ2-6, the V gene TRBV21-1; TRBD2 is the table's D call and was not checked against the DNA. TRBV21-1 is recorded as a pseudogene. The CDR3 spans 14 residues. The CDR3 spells CASSKRSGANVLTF. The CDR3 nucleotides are TGTGCCAGCAGCAAGCGCTCTGGGGCCAACGTCCTGACTTTC.

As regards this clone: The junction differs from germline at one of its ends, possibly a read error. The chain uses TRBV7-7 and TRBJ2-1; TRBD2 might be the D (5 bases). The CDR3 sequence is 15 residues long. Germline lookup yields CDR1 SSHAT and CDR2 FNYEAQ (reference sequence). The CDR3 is CASSPSVQSNEGQFF. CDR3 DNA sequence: TGTGCTAGCAGTCCATCGGTACAATCCAATGAGGGGCAGTTCTTC.

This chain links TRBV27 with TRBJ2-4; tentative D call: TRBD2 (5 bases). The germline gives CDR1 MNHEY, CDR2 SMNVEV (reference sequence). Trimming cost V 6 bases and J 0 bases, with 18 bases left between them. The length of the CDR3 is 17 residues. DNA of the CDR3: TGTGCCAGCAGCCCCTATATTGAGGACTTAGCCAAAAACATTCAGTACTTC. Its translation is CASSPYIEDLAKNIQYF.

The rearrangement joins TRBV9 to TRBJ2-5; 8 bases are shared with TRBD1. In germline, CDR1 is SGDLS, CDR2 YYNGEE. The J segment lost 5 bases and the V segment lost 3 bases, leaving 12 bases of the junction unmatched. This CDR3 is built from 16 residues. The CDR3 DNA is TGTGCCAGCAGCGCTCCCGGACAGGGAAGGTCGGAGACCCAGTACTTC. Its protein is CASSAPGQGRSETQYF.

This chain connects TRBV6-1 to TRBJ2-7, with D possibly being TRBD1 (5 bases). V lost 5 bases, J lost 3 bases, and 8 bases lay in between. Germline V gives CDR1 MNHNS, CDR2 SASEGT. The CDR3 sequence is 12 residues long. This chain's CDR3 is CASSSRVYEQYF. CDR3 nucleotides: TGTGCCAGCAGTTCCAGGGTCTACGAGCAGTACTTC.

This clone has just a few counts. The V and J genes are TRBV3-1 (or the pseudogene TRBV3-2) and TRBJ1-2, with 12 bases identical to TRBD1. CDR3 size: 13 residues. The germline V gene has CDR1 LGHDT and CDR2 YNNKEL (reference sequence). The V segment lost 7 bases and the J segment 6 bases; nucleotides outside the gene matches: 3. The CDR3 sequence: CASTGTGGDGYTF. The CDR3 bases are TGTGCCAGCACCGGGACAGGGGGCGATGGCTACACCTTC.

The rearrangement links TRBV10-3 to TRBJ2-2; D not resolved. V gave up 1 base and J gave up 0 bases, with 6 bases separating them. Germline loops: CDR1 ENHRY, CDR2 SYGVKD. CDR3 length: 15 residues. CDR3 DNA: TGTGCCATCAGTGAGTTACATACGAACACCGGGGAGCTGTTTTTT. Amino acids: CAISELHTNTGELFF.

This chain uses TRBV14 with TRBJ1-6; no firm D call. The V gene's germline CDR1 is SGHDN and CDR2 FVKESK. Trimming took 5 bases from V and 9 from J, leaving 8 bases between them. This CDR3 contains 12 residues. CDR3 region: CASSWKGSPLHF. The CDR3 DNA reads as TGTGCCAGCAGCTGGAAAGGTTCACCCCTCCACTTT. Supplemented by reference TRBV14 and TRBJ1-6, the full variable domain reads EAGVTQFPSHSVIEKGQTVTLRCDPISGHDNLYWYRRVMGKEIKFLLHFVKESKQDESGMPNNRFLAERTGGTYSTLKVQPAELEDSGVYFCASSWKGSPLHFGNGTRLTVT.

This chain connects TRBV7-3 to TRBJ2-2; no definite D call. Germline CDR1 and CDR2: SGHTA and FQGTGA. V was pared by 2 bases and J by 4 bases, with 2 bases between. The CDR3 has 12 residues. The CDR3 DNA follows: TGTGCCAGCAGCTTAGGCACCGGGGAGCTGTTTTTT. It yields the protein CASSLGTGELFF.

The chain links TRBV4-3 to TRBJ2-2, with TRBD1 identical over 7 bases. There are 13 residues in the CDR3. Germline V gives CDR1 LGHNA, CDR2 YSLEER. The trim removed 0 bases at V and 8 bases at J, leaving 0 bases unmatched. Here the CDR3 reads CASSQDRGGELFF. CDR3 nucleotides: TGCGCCAGCAGCCAAGACAGGGGGGGGGAGCTGTTTTTT.

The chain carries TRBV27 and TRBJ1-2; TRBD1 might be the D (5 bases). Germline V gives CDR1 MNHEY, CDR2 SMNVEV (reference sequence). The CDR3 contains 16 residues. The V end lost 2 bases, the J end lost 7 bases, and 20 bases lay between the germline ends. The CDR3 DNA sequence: TGTGCCAGCAGTTTAGGGGGGGTGGGGCGAGTCGGTGGCTACACCTTC. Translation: CASSLGGVGRVGGYTF.

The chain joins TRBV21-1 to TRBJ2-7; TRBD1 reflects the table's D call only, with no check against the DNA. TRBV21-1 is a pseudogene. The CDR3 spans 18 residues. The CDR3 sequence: CASSCGDRRPGLMDEQYF. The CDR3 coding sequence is TGTGCCAGCAGCTGTGGGGACAGACGACCCGGCTTGATGGACGAGCAGTACTTC.